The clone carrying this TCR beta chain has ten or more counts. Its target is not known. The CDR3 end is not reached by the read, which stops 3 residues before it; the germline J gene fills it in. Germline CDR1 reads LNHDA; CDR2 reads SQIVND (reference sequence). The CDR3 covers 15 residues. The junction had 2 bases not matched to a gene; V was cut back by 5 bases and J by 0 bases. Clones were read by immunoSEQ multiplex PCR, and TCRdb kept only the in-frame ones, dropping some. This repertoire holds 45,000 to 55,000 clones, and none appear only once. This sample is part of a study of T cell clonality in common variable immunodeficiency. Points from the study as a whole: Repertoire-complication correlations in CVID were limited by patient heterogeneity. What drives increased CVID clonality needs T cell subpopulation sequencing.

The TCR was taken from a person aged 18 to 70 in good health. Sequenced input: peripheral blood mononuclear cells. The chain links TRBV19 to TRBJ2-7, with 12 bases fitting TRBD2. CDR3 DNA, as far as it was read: TGTGCCAGTAGTGCGGGACTAGCGGGCTCCTACGAG. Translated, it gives CASSAGLAGSYE. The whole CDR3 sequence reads CASSAGLAGSYEQYF.